Listed below are T cell receptor beta chains from one sample, sequenced in a study of CD8 T cells in ankylosing spondylitis. TCRdb re-called the 5' RACE reads with MiXCR, one entry per CDR3 protein. The sample comprises roughly 220,000 distinct CDR3 sequences, roughly a tenth of which are singletons, and under 25% rests with the top ten. Sample: blood, either unsorted or a sorted T cell fraction (not recorded which). Receptor source: a male donor with ankylosing spondylitis or in good health (not recorded which). CDR3s include the opening cysteine and the closing phenylalanine or tryptophan. Fields, in order: clone size, J gene, V gene, D gene, CDR3 DNA, CDR3 protein. D genes are given only for firm matches. Clone size is shown for a subset of rows, as once, few, many or a class of expanded clone.

clone size: NA; J gene: TRBJ1-5; V gene: TRBV7-2; D gene: NA; CDR3 DNA: TGTGCCAGCAGCTTAGTTGCGGATCAGCCCCAGCATTTT; CDR3 protein: CASSLVADQPQHF
clone size: NA; J gene: TRBJ2-3; V gene: TRBV18; D gene: TRBD2; CDR3 DNA: TGTGCCAGCTCACCAACTAGCGGGAGGACCACAGATACGCAGTATTTT; CDR3 protein: CASSPTSGRTTDTQYF
clone size: many; J gene: TRBJ2-1; V gene: TRBV12-3/TRBV12-4; D gene: NA; CDR3 DNA: TGTGCCAGCAGTTTTGTAGAGCATGAGCAGTTCTTC; CDR3 protein: CASSFVEHEQFF
clone size: many; J gene: TRBJ1-1; V gene: TRBV20-1; D gene: TRBD1; CDR3 DNA: TGCAGTGCTAGACCCCCCGGGACAGGGAACACTGAAGCTTTCTTT; CDR3 protein: CSARPPGTGNTEAFF
clone size: NA; J gene: TRBJ1-2; V gene: TRBV6-5; D gene: NA; CDR3 DNA: TGTGCCAGCAGTTACTCAACGGATTACTTGGGCTACACCTTC; CDR3 protein: CASSYSTDYLGYTF
clone size: NA; J gene: TRBJ2-3; V gene: TRBV14; D gene: NA; CDR3 DNA: TGTGCCAGCAGCCCGCGGCAGGGGCGTAGGTTGGATACGCAGTATTTT; CDR3 protein: CASSPRQGRRLDTQYF
clone size: many; J gene: TRBJ1-6; V gene: TRBV7-9; D gene: NA; CDR3 DNA: TGTGCCAGCAGCTTTAGTTGGCCAGATTCACCCCTCCACTTT; CDR3 protein: CASSFSWPDSPLHF
clone size: many; J gene: TRBJ1-2; V gene: TRBV12-3/TRBV12-4; D gene: NA; CDR3 DNA: TGTGCCAGCAGTTTAGCGCTCGAGTATGGCTACACCTTC; CDR3 protein: CASSLALEYGYTF
clone size: many; J gene: TRBJ2-7; V gene: TRBV18; D gene: NA; CDR3 DNA: TGTGCCAGCTCACCGGGAAACAACTACGAGCAGTACTTC; CDR3 protein: CASSPGNNYEQYF
clone size: many; J gene: TRBJ2-3; V gene: TRBV20-1; D gene: TRBD2; CDR3 DNA: TGCAGTGCTAGAGAATCTAGCGGTGGAGCGGGTACGCAGTATTTT; CDR3 protein: CSARESSGGAGTQYF
clone size: medium-sized; J gene: TRBJ2-4; V gene: TRBV10-3; D gene: NA; CDR3 DNA: TGTGCCATCGCCGAGGGACAAGGGAACATTCAGTACTTC; CDR3 protein: CAIAEGQGNIQYF
clone size: many; J gene: TRBJ1-2; V gene: TRBV7-9; D gene: NA; CDR3 DNA: TGTGCCAGCAGCCATGGGGGCCTAAGCTATGGCTACACCTTC; CDR3 protein: CASSHGGLSYGYTF
clone size: many; J gene: TRBJ2-1; V gene: TRBV7-9; D gene: TRBD1; CDR3 DNA: TGTGCCAGCAGCTTCAGGACAGGGGTTAGAAATGAGCAGTTCTTC; CDR3 protein: CASSFRTGVRNEQFF
clone size: NA; J gene: TRBJ2-2; V gene: TRBV20-1; D gene: TRBD1; CDR3 DNA: TGCAGTGCTGGGGACAGCGAGAACACCGGGGAGCTGTTTTTT; CDR3 protein: CSAGDSENTGELFF
clone size: many; J gene: TRBJ1-3; V gene: TRBV15; D gene: NA; CDR3 DNA: TGTGCCACCAGCAGAGATCTAGTCTCTGGAAACACCATATATTTT; CDR3 protein: CATSRDLVSGNTIYF
clone size: few; J gene: TRBJ1-1; V gene: TRBV11-2; D gene: NA; CDR3 DNA: TGTGCCAGCATACCCCGGGGTTTCGGGATGACTGAAGCTTTCTTT; CDR3 protein: CASIPRGFGMTEAFF
clone size: NA; J gene: TRBJ2-1; V gene: TRBV20-1; D gene: TRBD1; CDR3 DNA: TGCAGTGCTCGAAACCGGGACAGAATAAGTGGGAATGAGCAGTTCTTC; CDR3 protein: CSARNRDRISGNEQFF
clone size: many; J gene: TRBJ2-1; V gene: TRBV7-3; D gene: TRBD2; CDR3 DNA: TGTGCCAGCAGCCTTAGCGGGGGATTCTACAATGAGCAGTTCTTC; CDR3 protein: CASSLSGGFYNEQFF
clone size: NA; J gene: TRBJ1-5; V gene: TRBV7-9; D gene: TRBD1; CDR3 DNA: TGTGCCAGCAGCCGAGAGGGACAGGGCTCCCAGCCCCAGCATTTT; CDR3 protein: CASSREGQGSQPQHF
clone size: few; J gene: TRBJ1-1; V gene: TRBV5-1; D gene: TRBD1; CDR3 DNA: TGCGCCAGCAGCGGCAGGGGACAGACCATGAACACTGAAGCTTTCTTT; CDR3 protein: CASSGRGQTMNTEAFF
clone size: many; J gene: TRBJ2-3; V gene: TRBV5-1; D gene: TRBD2; CDR3 DNA: TGCGCCAGCAGCGGGACTAGCCGTAGCACAGATACGCAGTATTTT; CDR3 protein: CASSGTSRSTDTQYF
clone size: many; J gene: TRBJ1-5; V gene: TRBV7-9; D gene: NA; CDR3 DNA: TGTGCCAGCAGCTTGGGGGATCAGCCCCAGCATTTT; CDR3 protein: CASSLGDQPQHF
clone size: many; J gene: TRBJ2-7; V gene: TRBV10-3; D gene: TRBD1; CDR3 DNA: TGTGCCATCAGTGAGGCGACAGGGGACATCTACGAGCAGTACTTC; CDR3 protein: CAISEATGDIYEQYF
clone size: many; J gene: TRBJ1-1; V gene: TRBV5-5; D gene: TRBD1; CDR3 DNA: TGTGCCAGCAGCTACACAGGGGGCGCGTCGAACACTGAAGCTTTCTTT; CDR3 protein: CASSYTGGASNTEAFF
clone size: many; J gene: TRBJ2-1; V gene: TRBV6-4; D gene: NA; CDR3 DNA: TGTGCCAGCAGTGGCGGGGCCTCCAATGAGCAGTTCTTC; CDR3 protein: CASSGGASNEQFF
clone size: NA; J gene: TRBJ1-3; V gene: TRBV19; D gene: TRBD1; CDR3 DNA: TGTGCCAGTGGACAGGTCCTATCTGGAAACACCATATATTTT; CDR3 protein: CASGQVLSGNTIYF
clone size: few; J gene: TRBJ2-2; V gene: TRBV4-2; D gene: NA; CDR3 DNA: TGTGCCAGCAGCGTCATTGCGGGGGCCATTCGGCGGGAGCTGTTTTTT; CDR3 protein: CASSVIAGAIRRELFF
clone size: many; J gene: TRBJ1-5; V gene: TRBV24-1; D gene: TRBD1; CDR3 DNA: TGTGCCACCAGTGATAGGGGGCCCGATAGCAATCAGCCCCAGCATTTT; CDR3 protein: CATSDRGPDSNQPQHF
clone size: many; J gene: TRBJ2-2; V gene: TRBV12-3/TRBV12-4; D gene: NA; CDR3 DNA: TGTGCCAGCAGTTCGTCAGCCGGGGAGCTGTTTTTT; CDR3 protein: CASSSSAGELFF
clone size: few; J gene: TRBJ1-2; V gene: TRBV3-1; D gene: TRBD1; CDR3 DNA: TGTGCCAGCAGCCAAGACCAGGACAGGGCGTCCTACACCTTC; CDR3 protein: CASSQDQDRASYTF
clone size: many; J gene: TRBJ2-2; V gene: TRBV2; D gene: TRBD2; CDR3 DNA: TGTGCCAGCAGTTCGGGGGGGGCCACCGGGGAGCTGTTTTTT; CDR3 protein: CASSSGGATGELFF
clone size: many; J gene: TRBJ2-7; V gene: TRBV7-2; D gene: NA; CDR3 DNA: TGTGCCAGCAGCTTATCTGGGGGAAACTACTACGAGCAGTACTTC; CDR3 protein: CASSLSGGNYYEQYF
clone size: NA; J gene: TRBJ1-3; V gene: TRBV5-1; D gene: NA; CDR3 DNA: TGCGCCAGCAGCTTGGCCGTCGGGGACTCTGGAAACACCATATATTTT; CDR3 protein: CASSLAVGDSGNTIYF
clone size: NA; J gene: TRBJ2-3; V gene: TRBV20-1; D gene: TRBD2; CDR3 DNA: TGCAGTGCTAGGGGAGCCTTAGCGGGGGGCACAGATACGCAGTATTTT; CDR3 protein: CSARGALAGGTDTQYF
clone size: NA; J gene: TRBJ2-5; V gene: TRBV3-1; D gene: TRBD1; CDR3 DNA: TGTGCCAGCAGCCAGGGGAACAGGGGGGAGACCCAGTACTTC; CDR3 protein: CASSQGNRGETQYF
clone size: many; J gene: TRBJ2-3; V gene: TRBV3-2; D gene: NA; CDR3 DNA: TGTGCCAGCAGCCAAGATTTCTTTCCCGGAGCGTCGACGGTGGATACGCAGTATTTT; CDR3 protein: CASSQDFFPGASTVDTQYF
clone size: NA; J gene: TRBJ2-1; V gene: TRBV28; D gene: NA; CDR3 DNA: TGTGCGACGAGGGGGGACAGCTACAATGAGCAGTTCTTC; CDR3 protein: CATRGDSYNEQFF
clone size: NA; J gene: TRBJ2-1; V gene: TRBV12-3/TRBV12-4; D gene: TRBD2; CDR3 DNA: TGTGCCAGCAGTTTCGTCCTAGCGGGCAATGAGCAGTTCTTC; CDR3 protein: CASSFVLAGNEQFF
clone size: NA; J gene: TRBJ2-3; V gene: TRBV5-5; D gene: NA; CDR3 DNA: TGTGCCAGCAGGCGGGAAGGGGCCAGCACAGATACGCAGTATTTT; CDR3 protein: CASRREGASTDTQYF
clone size: many; J gene: TRBJ1-2; V gene: TRBV5-1; D gene: NA; CDR3 DNA: TGCGCCAGCAGCTTGCAAAGGGGATATGGCTACACCTTC; CDR3 protein: CASSLQRGYGYTF
clone size: NA; J gene: TRBJ2-7; V gene: TRBV6-1; D gene: NA; CDR3 DNA: TGTGCCAGCAGTGAAGCGTTGGTATACGAGCAGTACTTC; CDR3 protein: CASSEALVYEQYF
clone size: few; J gene: TRBJ2-7; V gene: TRBV25-1; D gene: TRBD1; CDR3 DNA: TGTGCCAGCAGTGCGACAGGGGACGAGCAGTACTTC; CDR3 protein: CASSATGDEQYF
clone size: many; J gene: TRBJ2-2; V gene: TRBV20-1; D gene: TRBD2; CDR3 DNA: TGCAGTGCGCCACTAGCGGGGGTGAACACCGGGGAGCTGTTTTTT; CDR3 protein: CSAPLAGVNTGELFF
clone size: many; J gene: TRBJ2-7; V gene: TRBV27; D gene: NA; CDR3 DNA: TGTGCCAGCAGTTTATTGCCAGAAAACTACGAGCAGTACTTC; CDR3 protein: CASSLLPENYEQYF
clone size: few; J gene: TRBJ1-1; V gene: TRBV5-5; D gene: TRBD1; CDR3 DNA: TGTGCCAGCAGCCCGCCCCCGGGACAGGGATACACTGAAGCTTTCTTT; CDR3 protein: CASSPPPGQGYTEAFF
clone size: many; J gene: TRBJ1-1; V gene: TRBV20-1; D gene: NA; CDR3 DNA: TGCAGTGCTAGAGACCCTCACAGGGAGGAAAACACTGAAGCTTTCTTT; CDR3 protein: CSARDPHREENTEAFF
clone size: many; J gene: TRBJ2-7; V gene: TRBV11-1; D gene: TRBD2; CDR3 DNA: TGTGCCAGCAGCTTACTGGGTGTGAGGGCTAGCGGGGCCTACGAGCAGTACTTC; CDR3 protein: CASSLLGVRASGAYEQYF
clone size: many; J gene: TRBJ2-1; V gene: TRBV5-1; D gene: NA; CDR3 DNA: TGCGCCAGCAGCTTGCAGGACGGCGCCTACAATGAGCAGTTCTTC; CDR3 protein: CASSLQDGAYNEQFF
clone size: many; J gene: TRBJ2-3; V gene: TRBV5-1; D gene: NA; CDR3 DNA: TGCGCCAGCAGCTTGCAGACCACTGATACGCAGTATTTT; CDR3 protein: CASSLQTTDTQYF
clone size: few; J gene: TRBJ1-2; V gene: TRBV3-1; D gene: NA; CDR3 DNA: TGTGCCAGCAGCCAAGACGGGGGCTACACCTTC; CDR3 protein: CASSQDGGYTF
clone size: many; J gene: TRBJ2-2; V gene: TRBV20-1; D gene: TRBD1; CDR3 DNA: TGCAGTGCTAGACAGGGGGAAAAGAACACCGGGGAGCTGTTTTTT; CDR3 protein: CSARQGEKNTGELFF
clone size: many; J gene: TRBJ1-1; V gene: TRBV20-1; D gene: NA; CDR3 DNA: TGCAGTGCTATGAGGGGTCTTGGTGGCACTGAAGCTTTCTTT; CDR3 protein: CSAMRGLGGTEAFF
clone size: many; J gene: TRBJ2-3; V gene: TRBV28; D gene: NA; CDR3 DNA: TGTGCCAGCAGCCCCTCGGGGACAGATACGCAGTATTTT; CDR3 protein: CASSPSGTDTQYF
clone size: few; J gene: TRBJ2-1; V gene: TRBV20-1; D gene: NA; CDR3 DNA: TGCAGTGCCACCCTCGGGCCGTCGACCTACAATGAGCAGTTCTTC; CDR3 protein: CSATLGPSTYNEQFF
clone size: few; J gene: TRBJ1-4; V gene: TRBV7-9; D gene: NA; CDR3 DNA: TGTGCCAGCAGCTTAGCCCCATGGACTAATGAAAAACTGTTTTTT; CDR3 protein: CASSLAPWTNEKLFF
clone size: many; J gene: TRBJ2-3; V gene: TRBV28; D gene: NA; CDR3 DNA: TGTGCCAGCCGACAGGCGGACGACCACACAGATACGCAGTATTTT; CDR3 protein: CASRQADDHTDTQYF